The 2 T cell receptor beta chains given below trace back to one sample, sequenced in a study of T-cell memory formation after mild COVID-19. A single record per CDR3 protein comes from TCRdb applying MiXCR to the 5' RACE reads. Here the sample spans fewer than 600,000 distinct CDR3 sequences, roughly 20% being singletons. The sequenced sample was PBMCs or a T cell subset sorted from them (not recorded which). The source is an adult woman who had mild COVID-19 (a few samples of this study predate the infection). Cell type and time point are not known.

This sequence joins TRBV12-3 or TRBV12-4 and TRBJ2-7; perhaps D is TRBD1 or TRBD2 (5 bases each). Trimming cost V 6 bases and J 2 bases, with 17 bases left between them. This CDR3 has 15 amino acids. The CDR3 region has the DNA TGTGCCAGCAGCTCAGGGAGAAGGGATACCTACGAGCAGTACTTC. Protein sequence: CASSSGRRDTYEQYF.

The sample holds a few counts of this clonotype. The chain uses TRBV12-3 or TRBV12-4 and TRBJ1-3; TRBD1 might be the D (6 bases). V lost 3 bases to trimming and J lost 4 bases, with 10 bases between them. The CDR3 loop spans 14 amino acids. The CDR3 DNA reads TGTGCCAGCAGTTTTGCCCAGGGGGGAAACACCATATATTTT. Translating it yields CASSFAQGGNTIYF.